The 15 T cell receptor beta chains below all came from one sample that was sequenced in a study of CD8+ T cells in alopecia areata. The treatment was: oral pan-JAK inhibitor, 5-10 mg twice daily. The authors extracted RNA and reverse transcribed it into cDNA as the sequencing template. TCRdb keeps only in-frame clones here, not all; method: immunoSEQ multiplex PCR. The repertoire consists of 150,000 to 250,000 clones, with 60% occurring once and the leading ten covering less than 4%. The input for sequencing was CD4+ T cells sorted from blood, taken at week 4, from a patient treated with tofacitinib. The source of these receptors is a human donor with alopecia areata.

This chain uses TRBV2 with TRBJ2-5, with TRBD2 as a possible D gene (5 bases). CDR1 and CDR2 from the germline V gene are SNHLY and FYNNEI. V lost 4 bases to trimming and J lost 2 bases, with 11 bases between them. The length of the CDR3 is 14 residues. Here the CDR3 reads CASSGREPQETQYF. The CDR3 DNA follows: TGTGCCAGCAGTGGCCGGGAACCTCAAGAGACCCAGTACTTC.

This clone has more than one count but fewer than ten. This chain connects TRBV7-2 to TRBJ2-1; 9 bases are a match to TRBD2. V gave up 2 bases and J gave up 6 bases; unmatched junction bases: 5. Germline CDR1 is SGHTA and CDR2 is FQGNSA. The CDR3 has 15 amino acids. This CDR3 is CASSLKSSGANEQFF. The CDR3, as DNA: TGTGCCAGCAGCTTAAAATCTAGCGGGGCCAATGAGCAGTTCTTC.

The chain couples TRBV7-9 to TRBJ1-1; D might be TRBD1 (6 bases). This CDR3 has 14 amino acids. The germline V gene has CDR1 SEHNR and CDR2 FQNEAQ (reference sequence). V dropped 6 bases and J dropped 2 bases, with 13 bases sitting between them. The CDR3 coding sequence is TGTGCCAGCAGAAACCGGGACACCAACACTGAAGCTTTCTTT. Its protein is CASRNRDTNTEAFF.

The V and J genes are TRBV5-1 and TRBJ2-5; 8 bases line up with TRBD2. With V trimmed by 0 bases and J by 3 bases, 16 bases remained unmatched. There are 19 residues in the CDR3. Germline assignment: CDR1 SGHRS and CDR2 YFSETQ. In DNA form, the CDR3 reads TGCGCCAGCAGCTTGGCCCGGTGGTCGTGGCGGGGGGAGGAAGAGACCCAGTACTTC. This sequence encodes CASSLARWSWRGEEETQYF.

This sequence joins TRBV4-1 and TRBJ2-1, with TRBD2 identical over 8 bases. Germline V lookup: CDR1 MGHRA, CDR2 YSYEKL. The CDR3 has 15 residues. The V gene end was trimmed by 2 bases and the J gene end by 5 bases; junction bases not matched to a gene: 5. The DNA of the CDR3 is TGCGCCAGCAGCCAACCCGGGACTAGACACAATGAGCAGTTCTTC. Translation gives CASSQPGTRHNEQFF.

As regards this clone: Within the sample, other DNA sequences also encode this same CDR3. The chain uses TRBV5-1 and TRBJ1-1; no clear D gene. The CDR3 loop spans 15 amino acids. V shed 0 bases and J shed 0 bases, with 9 bases lying between them. CDR1 and CDR2 from the germline V gene are SGHRS and YFSETQ. The CDR3 spells CASSLDRVMNTEAFF. The CDR3, as DNA: TGCGCCAGCAGCTTGGACCGTGTTATGAACACTGAAGCTTTCTTT.

V usage is TRBV23-1 and J usage is TRBJ2-3, with 7 positions matching TRBD1. TRBV23-1 qualifies as an ORF whose function is uncertain. The CDR3 consists of 16 residues. Trimming removed 1 base from V and 4 bases from J; junction bases left unmatched: 8. The CDR3 DNA is TGCGCCAGCAGTCAATACAGGGGACGGGGACCAGATACGCAGTATTTT. Translation gives CASSQYRGRGPDTQYF.

The rearrangement links TRBV29-1 to TRBJ2-7, with TRBD1 matching over 9 bases. Trimming at V came to 2 bases and at J to 7 bases, leaving 9 bases not matched to a gene. This CDR3 region has 14 residues. CDR1 and CDR2 (germline): SQVTM, ANQGSEA. CDR3 amino acids: CSVEKGQGVGEQYF. CDR3 nucleotides: TGCAGCGTTGAAAAGGGACAGGGAGTGGGTGAGCAGTACTTC.

This clone occurred a few times. The J gene is TRBJ2-5, the V gene TRBV7-2; 7 bases match TRBD2. V gave up 5 bases and J gave up 5 bases; unmatched junction bases: 11. The CDR3 sequence is 15 residues long. The germline CDR1 and CDR2 sequences are SGHTA and FQGNSA. CDR3 region: CASSPGGLSMETQYF. CDR3 bases: TGTGCCAGCAGCCCGGGGGGACTTTCTATGGAGACCCAGTACTTC.

In the case of this clone: This sample includes further DNA sequences coding for the same CDR3. The CDR3 loop reads CSARSNEQFF. CDR3 bases: TGCAGTGCTCGGTCCAATGAGCAGTTCTTC. The rearrangement links TRBV20-1 to TRBJ2-1; D not certain. The length of the CDR3 is 10 residues. V lost 5 bases and J lost 6, with 5 bases in between. Germline V gene data show CDR1 as DFQATT and CDR2 as SNEGSKA (reference sequence).

The chain uses TRBV4-1 and TRBJ1-5; a possible D gene is TRBD1 (5 bases). Germline V gene sequence: CDR1 MGHRA, CDR2 YSYEKL. Deletions cut 3 bases from V and 5 bases from J, with 8 bases between. The CDR3 runs to 13 residues. As DNA, the CDR3 is TGCGCCAGCAGCCATGGGGCGGATCAGCCCCAGCATTTT. The encoded protein is CASSHGADQPQHF.

The chain uses TRBV11-2 and TRBJ1-5, with 7 positions matching TRBD1. Unmatched junction bases numbered 12, after V lost 4 bases and J lost 6 bases. CDR3 length: 16 amino acids. Germline values: CDR1 SGHAT, CDR2 FQNNGV. The CDR3 sequence: CASSSGPDREAQPQHF. CDR3 sequence (DNA): TGTGCCAGCAGCTCCGGCCCAGACAGGGAGGCTCAGCCCCAGCATTTT.

This clone was detected only once. V gene TRBV29-1 combines with J gene TRBJ2-5, with D possibly TRBD1 on 6 matching bases. Trimming left V 0 bases short and J 5 bases short, with 7 bases between. In germline, CDR1 is SQVTM, CDR2 ANQGSEA. CDR3 length: 12 amino acids. The CDR3 DNA sequence: TGCAGCGTTGAAGAAGGGGGTGAGACCCAGTACTTC. Its translation: CSVEEGGETQYF. The entire variable domain, with the rest obtained from reference TRBV29-1 and TRBJ2-5, is as follows: SAVISQKPSRDICQRGTSLTIQCQVDSQVTMMFWYRQQPGQSLTLIATANQGSEATYESGFVIDKFPISRPNLTFSTLTVSNMSPEDSSIYLCSVEEGGETQYFGPGTRLLVL.

The J gene is TRBJ2-1, the V gene TRBV7-2, with 8 bases fitting TRBD1. The CDR3 sequence is 15 residues long. Germline lookup yields CDR1 SGHTA and CDR2 FQGNSA. J was trimmed by 7 bases and V by 6 bases; bases with no gene match: 11. The CDR3 nucleotides read TGTGCCAGCAGAGAACCAGGGGGCCCCTTTAATGAGCAGTTCTTC. This encodes CASREPGGPFNEQFF.

This clone was found a few times. The rearrangement links TRBV6-6 to TRBJ1-5; D remains unclear. Trimming left V 7 bases short and J 6 bases short, with 16 bases between. Germline assignment: CDR1 MNHNY and CDR2 SVGAGI (reference sequence). CDR3 length: 14 amino acids. The CDR3 nucleotides are TGTGCCAGCACCAACCACGGGTTCGGTCAGCCCCAGCATTTT. This codes for CASTNHGFGQPQHF.